The rows below give T cell receptor beta chains drawn from one sample of a study of T cells in Graves' hyperthyroidism and ophthalmopathy. TCRdb re-called the multiplex PCR reads through MiXCR, storing one row per CDR3 protein. The data hold hundreds of thousands of distinct CDR3 sequences, with around 15% observed a single time. The specimen sequenced was blood. Source of these receptors: a woman in her sixties or seventies with Graves' ophthalmopathy. Both conserved end residues are trimmed from each CDR3. Each record gives: CDR3 protein, V gene.

ASSRQGMSYEQY	TRBV27
SARDSGTGYSLYEQY	TRBV20-1
ASSILTGTEAF	TRBV18
ASSGTRADEKLF	TRBV7-3
ASSQLAGSTDTQY	TRBV5-6
ASSLSASGSYEQY	TRBV28
ASSYRGTNTGELF	TRBV5-1
ASSFRGATYEQY	TRBV28
ASSFRGMSSTDTQY	TRBV5-1
ASTTGSGDTGELF	TRBV5-1
ASSSGLAGGDTQY	TRBV11-2
ASSFDRERSEQF	TRBV27
ASSVRGRDTQY	TRBV7-2
ASSLGGLAGSEQY	TRBV11-2
ASMPWGGGQGGYEQY	TRBV28
ASSEGPGGIQETQY	TRBV2
ASSLTTRETEQF	TRBV7-3